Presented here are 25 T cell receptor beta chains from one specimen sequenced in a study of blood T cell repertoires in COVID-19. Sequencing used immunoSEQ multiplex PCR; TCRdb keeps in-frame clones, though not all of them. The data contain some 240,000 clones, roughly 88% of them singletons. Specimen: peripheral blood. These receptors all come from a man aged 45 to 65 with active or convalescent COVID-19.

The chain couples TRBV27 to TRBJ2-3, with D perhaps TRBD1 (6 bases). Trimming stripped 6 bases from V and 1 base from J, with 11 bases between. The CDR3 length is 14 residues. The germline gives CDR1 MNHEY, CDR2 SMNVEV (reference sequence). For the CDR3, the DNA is TGTGCCAGCAGACAGGGAATGGGCACAGATACGCAGTATTTT. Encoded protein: CASRQGMGTDTQYF.

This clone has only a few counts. The CDR3 DNA reads as TGTGCCAGCAGTTACCAAGGACAGTTCTATGGCTACACCTTC. Encoded protein: CASSYQGQFYGYTF. This chain connects TRBV6-5 to TRBJ1-2; D might be TRBD1 (6 bases). Between the trimmed V and J ends, which lost 2 bases and 4 bases, there was a span of 11 bases. Germline assignment: CDR1 MNHEY and CDR2 SVGAGI. The CDR3 runs to 14 residues.

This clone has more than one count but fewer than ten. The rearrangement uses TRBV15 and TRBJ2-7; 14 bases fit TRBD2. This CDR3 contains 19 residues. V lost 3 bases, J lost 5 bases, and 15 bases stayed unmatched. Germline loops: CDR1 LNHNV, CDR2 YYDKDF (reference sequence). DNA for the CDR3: TGTGCCACCAGCAGGCCTTGGGGTCCCGGGACTAGCGGGAGCCACGAGCAGTACTTC. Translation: CATSRPWGPGTSGSHEQYF.

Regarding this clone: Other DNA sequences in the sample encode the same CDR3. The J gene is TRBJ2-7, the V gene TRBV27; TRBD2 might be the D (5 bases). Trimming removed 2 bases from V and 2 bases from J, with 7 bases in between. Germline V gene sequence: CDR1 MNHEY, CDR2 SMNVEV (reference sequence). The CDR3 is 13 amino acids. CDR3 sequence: CASSLGRAYEQYF. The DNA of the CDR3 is TGTGCCAGCAGTTTAGGGAGAGCCTACGAGCAGTACTTC.

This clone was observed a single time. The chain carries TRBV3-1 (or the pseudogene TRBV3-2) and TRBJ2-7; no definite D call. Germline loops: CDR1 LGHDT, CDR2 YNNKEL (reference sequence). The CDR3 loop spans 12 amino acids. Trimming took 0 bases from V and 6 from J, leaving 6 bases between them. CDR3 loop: CASSQDSGEQYF. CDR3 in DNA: TGTGCCAGCAGCCAAGATTCGGGCGAGCAGTACTTC.

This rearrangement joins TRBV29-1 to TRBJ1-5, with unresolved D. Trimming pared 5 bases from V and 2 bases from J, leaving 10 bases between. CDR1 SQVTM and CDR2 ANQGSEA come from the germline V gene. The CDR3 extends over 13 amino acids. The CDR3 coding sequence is TGCAGCGTTCGCCGGGATGGCAATCAGCCCCAGCATTTT. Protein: CSVRRDGNQPQHF. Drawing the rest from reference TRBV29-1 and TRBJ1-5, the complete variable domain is SAVISQKPSRDICQRGTSLTIQCQVDSQVTMMFWYRQQPGQSLTLIATANQGSEATYESGFVIDKFPISRPNLTFSTLTVSNMSPEDSSIYLCSVRRDGNQPQHFGDGTRLSIL.

CDR3 coding DNA: TGTGCCATCAGTGACGGCGGGGATCTTTACAATGAGCAGTTCTTC. It codes for CAISDGGDLYNEQFF. V gene TRBV10-3 combines with J gene TRBJ2-1, with D maybe TRBD2 (6 bases). The germline V gene has CDR1 ENHRY and CDR2 SYGVKD. V was clipped by 3 bases and J by 4 bases, with 13 bases between them. This CDR3 region has 15 residues.

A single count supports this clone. CDR3 DNA: TGTGCCAGCAGCCCATCCGGGACAGAGAACACTGAAGCTTTCTTT. It codes for CASSPSGTENTEAFF. This chain links TRBV7-9 with TRBJ1-1; 7 bases align to TRBD1. V shed 5 bases, J shed 1 base, and the junction held 7 bases outside the gene matches. The CDR3 totals 15 residues. Germline lookup yields CDR1 SEHNR and CDR2 FQNEAQ (reference sequence).

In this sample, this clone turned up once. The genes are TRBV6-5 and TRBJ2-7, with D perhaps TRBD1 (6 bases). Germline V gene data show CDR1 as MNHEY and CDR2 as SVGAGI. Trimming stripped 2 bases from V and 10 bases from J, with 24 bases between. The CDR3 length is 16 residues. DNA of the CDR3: TGTGCCAGCAGTTACGCCACAGGGTTCTTCCCCCTTGTACAGTACTTC. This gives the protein CASSYATGFFPLVQYF.

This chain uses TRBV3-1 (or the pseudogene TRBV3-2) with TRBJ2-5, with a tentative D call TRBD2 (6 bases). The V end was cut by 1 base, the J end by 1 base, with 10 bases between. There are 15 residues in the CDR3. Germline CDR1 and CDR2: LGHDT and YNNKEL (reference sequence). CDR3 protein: CASSQVWRGQETQYF. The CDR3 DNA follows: TGTGCCAGCAGCCAAGTGTGGCGGGGCCAAGAGACCCAGTACTTC.

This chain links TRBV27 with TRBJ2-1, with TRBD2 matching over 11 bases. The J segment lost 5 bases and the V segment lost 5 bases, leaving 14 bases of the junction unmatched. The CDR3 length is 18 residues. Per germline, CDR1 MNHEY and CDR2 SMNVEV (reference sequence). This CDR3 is CASSPLSGGAPADNEQFF. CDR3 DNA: TGTGCCAGCAGTCCCCTTAGCGGGGGGGCCCCCGCGGACAATGAGCAGTTCTTC.

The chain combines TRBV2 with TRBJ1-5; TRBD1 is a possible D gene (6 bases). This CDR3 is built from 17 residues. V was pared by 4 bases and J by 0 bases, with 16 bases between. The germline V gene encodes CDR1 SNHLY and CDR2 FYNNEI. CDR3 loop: CASSVYREPYSNQPQHF. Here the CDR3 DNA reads TGTGCCAGCAGTGTTTACAGGGAGCCTTATAGCAATCAGCCCCAGCATTTT.

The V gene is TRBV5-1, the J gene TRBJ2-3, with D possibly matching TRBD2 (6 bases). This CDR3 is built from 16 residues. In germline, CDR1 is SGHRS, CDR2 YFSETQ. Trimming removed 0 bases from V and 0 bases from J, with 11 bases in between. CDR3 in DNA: TGCGCCAGCAGCTTGGCGCGAGCGGGTAGCACAGATACGCAGTATTTT. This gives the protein CASSLARAGSTDTQYF. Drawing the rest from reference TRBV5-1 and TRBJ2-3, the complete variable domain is KAGVTQTPRYLIKTRGQQVTLSCSPISGHRSVSWYQQTPGQGLQFLFEYFSETQRNKGNFPGRFSGRQFSNSRSEMNVSTLELGDSALYLCASSLARAGSTDTQYFGPGTRLTVL.

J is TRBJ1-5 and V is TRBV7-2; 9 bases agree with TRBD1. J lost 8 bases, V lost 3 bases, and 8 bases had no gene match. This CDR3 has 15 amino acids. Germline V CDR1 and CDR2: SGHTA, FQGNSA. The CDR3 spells CASSLEQGAGEPQHF. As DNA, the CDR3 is TGTGCCAGCAGCTTGGAACAGGGGGCTGGGGAGCCCCAGCATTTT.

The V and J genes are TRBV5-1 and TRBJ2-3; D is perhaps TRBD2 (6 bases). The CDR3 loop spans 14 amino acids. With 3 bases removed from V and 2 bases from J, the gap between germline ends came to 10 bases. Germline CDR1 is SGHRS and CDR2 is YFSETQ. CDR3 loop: CASSSGLITDTQYF. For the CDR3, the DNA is TGCGCCAGCAGCTCAGGACTAATCACAGATACGCAGTATTTT.

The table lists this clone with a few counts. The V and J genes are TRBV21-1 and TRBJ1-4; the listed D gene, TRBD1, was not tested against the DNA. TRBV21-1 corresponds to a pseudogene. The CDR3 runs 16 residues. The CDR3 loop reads CASSSPTGQGSEKLFF. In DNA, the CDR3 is TGTGCCAGCAGCTCCCCGACGGGACAGGGTAGTGAAAAACTGTTTTTT.

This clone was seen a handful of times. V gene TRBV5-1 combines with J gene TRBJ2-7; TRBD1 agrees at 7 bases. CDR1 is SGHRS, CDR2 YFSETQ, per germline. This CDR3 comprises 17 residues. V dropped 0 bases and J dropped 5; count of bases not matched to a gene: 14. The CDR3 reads CASSLGGQVGYGHEQYF. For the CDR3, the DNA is TGCGCCAGCAGCTTGGGAGGACAGGTGGGATACGGCCACGAGCAGTACTTC.

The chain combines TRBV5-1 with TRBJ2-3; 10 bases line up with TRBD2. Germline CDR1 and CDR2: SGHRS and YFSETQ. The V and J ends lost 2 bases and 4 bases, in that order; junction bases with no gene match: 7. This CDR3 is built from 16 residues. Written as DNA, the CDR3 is TGCGCCAGCAGCTTAAAGCGGGGGGGTCCCCCAGATACGCAGTATTTT. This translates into CASSLKRGGPPDTQYF. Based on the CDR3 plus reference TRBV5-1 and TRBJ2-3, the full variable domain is KAGVTQTPRYLIKTRGQQVTLSCSPISGHRSVSWYQQTPGQGLQFLFEYFSETQRNKGNFPGRFSGRQFSNSRSEMNVSTLELGDSALYLCASSLKRGGPPDTQYFGPGTRLTVL.

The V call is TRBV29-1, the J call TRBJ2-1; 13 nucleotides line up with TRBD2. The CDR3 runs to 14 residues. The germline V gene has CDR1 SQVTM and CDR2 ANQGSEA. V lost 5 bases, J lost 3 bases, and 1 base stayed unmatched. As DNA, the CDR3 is TGCAGCGTTCGGACTAGCGGGGGCTACAATGAGCAGTTCTTC. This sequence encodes CSVRTSGGYNEQFF.

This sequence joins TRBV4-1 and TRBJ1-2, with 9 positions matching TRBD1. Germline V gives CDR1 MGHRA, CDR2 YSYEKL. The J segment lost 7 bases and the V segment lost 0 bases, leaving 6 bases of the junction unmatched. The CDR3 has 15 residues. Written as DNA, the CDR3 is TGCGCCAGCAGCCAAGATCAGACAGGGGGTGCTGGCTACACCTTC. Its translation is CASSQDQTGGAGYTF.

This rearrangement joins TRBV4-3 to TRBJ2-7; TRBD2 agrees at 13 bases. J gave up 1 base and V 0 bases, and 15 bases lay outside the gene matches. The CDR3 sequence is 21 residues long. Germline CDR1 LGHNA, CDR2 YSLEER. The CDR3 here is CASSQEEGGRGLAGASYEQYF. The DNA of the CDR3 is TGCGCCAGCAGCCAAGAGGAGGGAGGCCGCGGACTAGCGGGGGCGTCCTACGAGCAGTACTTC.

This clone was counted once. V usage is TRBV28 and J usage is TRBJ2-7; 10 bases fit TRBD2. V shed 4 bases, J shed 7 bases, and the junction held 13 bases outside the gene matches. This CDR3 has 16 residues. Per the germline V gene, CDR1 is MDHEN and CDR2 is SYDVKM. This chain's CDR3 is CASSSTLLAGQEEQYV. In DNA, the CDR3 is TGTGCCAGCAGTTCCACTCTACTAGCGGGGCAAGAGGAGCAGTACGTC.

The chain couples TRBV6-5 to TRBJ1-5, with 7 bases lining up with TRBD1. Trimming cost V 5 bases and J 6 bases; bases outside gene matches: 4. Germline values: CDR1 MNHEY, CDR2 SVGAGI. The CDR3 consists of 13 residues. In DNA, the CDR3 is TGTGCCAGCAGTCTCAGGGGGAGTCAGCCCCAGCATTTT. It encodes CASSLRGSQPQHF.

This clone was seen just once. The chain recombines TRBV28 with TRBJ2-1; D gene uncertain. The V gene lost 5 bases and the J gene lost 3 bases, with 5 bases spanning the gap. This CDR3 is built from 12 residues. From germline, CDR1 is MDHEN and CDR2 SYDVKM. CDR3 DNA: TGTGCCAGCAGTACGAGCTACAATGAGCAGTTCTTC. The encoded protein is CASSTSYNEQFF. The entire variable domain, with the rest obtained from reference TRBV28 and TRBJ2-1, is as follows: DVKVTQSSRYLVKRTGEKVFLECVQDMDHENMFWYRQDPGLGLRLIYFSYDVKMKEKGDIPEGYSVSREKKERFSLILESASTNQTSMYLCASSTSYNEQFFGPGTRLTVL.

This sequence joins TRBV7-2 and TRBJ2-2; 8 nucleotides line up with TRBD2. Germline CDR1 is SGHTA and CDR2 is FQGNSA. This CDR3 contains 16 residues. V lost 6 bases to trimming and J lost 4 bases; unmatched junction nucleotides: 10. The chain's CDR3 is CASRNPGGAGTGELFF. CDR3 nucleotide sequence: TGTGCCAGCAGGAACCCGGGGGGGGCGGGCACCGGGGAGCTGTTTTTT.